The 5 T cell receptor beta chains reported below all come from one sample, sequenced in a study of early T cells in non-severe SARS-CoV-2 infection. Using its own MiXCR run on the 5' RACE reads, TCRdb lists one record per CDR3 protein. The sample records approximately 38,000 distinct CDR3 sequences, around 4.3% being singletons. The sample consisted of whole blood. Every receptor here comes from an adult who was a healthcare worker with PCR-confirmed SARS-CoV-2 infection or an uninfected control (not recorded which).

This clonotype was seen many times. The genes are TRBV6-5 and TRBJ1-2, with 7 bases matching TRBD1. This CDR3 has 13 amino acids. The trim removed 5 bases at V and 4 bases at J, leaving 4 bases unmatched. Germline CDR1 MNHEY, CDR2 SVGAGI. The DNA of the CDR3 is TGTGCCAGCAGTGGACAGGACTTCTATGGCTACACCTTC. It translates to CASSGQDFYGYTF.

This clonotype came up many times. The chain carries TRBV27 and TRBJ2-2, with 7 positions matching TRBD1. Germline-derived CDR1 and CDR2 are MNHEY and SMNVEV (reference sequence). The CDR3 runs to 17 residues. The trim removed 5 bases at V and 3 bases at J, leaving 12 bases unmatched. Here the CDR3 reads CASSARTGRTHTGELFF. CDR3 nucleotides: TGTGCCAGCAGTGCCAGGACAGGCCGAACCCACACCGGGGAGCTGTTTTTT.

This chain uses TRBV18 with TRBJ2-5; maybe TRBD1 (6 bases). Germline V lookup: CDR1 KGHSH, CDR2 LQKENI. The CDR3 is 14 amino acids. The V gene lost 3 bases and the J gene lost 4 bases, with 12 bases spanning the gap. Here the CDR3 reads CASSPDLTGETQYF. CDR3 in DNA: TGTGCCAGCTCACCGGACCTGACAGGAGAGACCCAGTACTTC. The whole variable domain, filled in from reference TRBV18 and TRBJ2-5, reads NAGVMQNPRHLVRRRGQEARLRCSPMKGHSHVYWYRQLPEEGLKFMVYLQKENIIDESGMPKERFSAEFPKEGPSILRIQQVVRGDSAAYFCASSPDLTGETQYFGPGTRLLVL.

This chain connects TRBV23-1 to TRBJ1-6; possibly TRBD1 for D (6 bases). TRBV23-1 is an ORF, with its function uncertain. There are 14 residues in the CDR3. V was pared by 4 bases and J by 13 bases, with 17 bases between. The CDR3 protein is CASSPSPTGHPLHF. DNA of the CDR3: TGCGCCAGCAGTCCCAGCCCCACAGGGCATCCCCTCCACTTT.

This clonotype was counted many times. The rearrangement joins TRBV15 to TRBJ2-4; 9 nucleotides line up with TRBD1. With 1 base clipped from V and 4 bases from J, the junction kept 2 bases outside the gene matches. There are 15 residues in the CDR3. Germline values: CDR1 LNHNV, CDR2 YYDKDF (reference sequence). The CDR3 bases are TGTGCCACCAGCAGAGGGGGACAGGGAAAAAACATTCAGTACTTC. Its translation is CATSRGGQGKNIQYF.